The clone carrying this T cell receptor (beta chain) has more than one count but fewer than ten. The antigen remains undetermined. Between the trimmed V and J ends, which lost 4 bases and 4 bases, there was a span of 12 bases. The CDR3 length is 14 residues. CDR1 and CDR2 (germline): SGHTS, YDEGEE. As the method for making TCR beta libraries, quantitative 5'-RACE with molecular barcodes was used. TCRdb fed the 5' RACE reads into MiXCR, producing one record per CDR3 protein. The table has around 450,000 distinct CDR3 sequences, 26% seen once. These data come from a study of CD8 T cells in ankylosing spondylitis. Findings and caveats of the study: Blood from ankylosing spondylitis patients appeared to carry a characteristic eight-variant TCR beta motif. Matched synovial fluid from ankylosing spondylitis patients was reported to be enriched for disease-linked clones. Clones that were linked to disease were CD8+ and were relatively rare in peripheral blood. A number of the motif variants had already been described in reactive arthritis synovial fluid and blood.

The sequenced material came from blood, either unsorted or a sorted T cell fraction (not recorded which). The chain is built from TRBV5-8 and TRBJ2-1; no definite D call. The TCR originated in a male donor with ankylosing spondylitis. CDR3 nucleotides: TGTGCCAGCAGCCCCGGGTCAATATACAATGAGCAGTTCTTC. It is translated as CASSPGSIYNEQFF.